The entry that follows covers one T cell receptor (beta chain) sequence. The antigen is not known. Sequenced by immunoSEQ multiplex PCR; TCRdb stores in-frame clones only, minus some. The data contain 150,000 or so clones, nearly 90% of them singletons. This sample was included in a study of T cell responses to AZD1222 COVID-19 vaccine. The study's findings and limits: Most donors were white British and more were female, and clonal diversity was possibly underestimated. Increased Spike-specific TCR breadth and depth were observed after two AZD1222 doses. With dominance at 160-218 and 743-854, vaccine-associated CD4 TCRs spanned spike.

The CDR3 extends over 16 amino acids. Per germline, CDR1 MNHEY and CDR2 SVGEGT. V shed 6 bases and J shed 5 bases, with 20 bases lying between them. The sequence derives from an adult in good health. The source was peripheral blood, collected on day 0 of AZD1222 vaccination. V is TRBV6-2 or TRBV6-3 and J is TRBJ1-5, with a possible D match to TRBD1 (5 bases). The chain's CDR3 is CASSFGSGTGDQPQHF. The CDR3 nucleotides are TGTGCCAGCAGCTTCGGGTCCGGGACTGGGGATCAGCCCCAGCATTTT.